This is a list of T cell receptor beta chains from one sample in a study of cytomegalovirus exposure and HLA in healthy donors. Using immunoSEQ multiplex PCR, the repertoire was profiled, and TCRdb retains in-frame clones only, with some absent. The sample holds roughly 180,000 clones, approximately 89% seen once. The sequenced material came from PBMCs. The receptor set was obtained from a man younger than 40 in good health and CMV-seropositive. CDR3s include the opening cysteine and the closing phenylalanine or tryptophan. Fields, in order: V gene, J gene, CDR3 protein.

TRBV5-4	TRBJ2-1	CASSLGLASSYNEQFF
TRBV10-2	TRBJ2-2	CASSEYLNTGELFF
TRBV9	TRBJ2-7	CASSPRRAQTYEQYF
TRBV9	TRBJ1-3	CASSRGNTIYF
TRBV7-2	TRBJ1-2	CASSLGPRYGYTF
TRBV28	TRBJ2-7	CASSFRQGGHYEQYF
TRBV4-1	TRBJ1-1	CASSQEGTWGTEAFF
TRBV18	TRBJ1-1	CASSPQGARTEAFF
TRBV5-4	TRBJ2-3	CASSLASGGGTDTQYF
TRBV11-2	TRBJ1-3	CASSPGFGNTIYF